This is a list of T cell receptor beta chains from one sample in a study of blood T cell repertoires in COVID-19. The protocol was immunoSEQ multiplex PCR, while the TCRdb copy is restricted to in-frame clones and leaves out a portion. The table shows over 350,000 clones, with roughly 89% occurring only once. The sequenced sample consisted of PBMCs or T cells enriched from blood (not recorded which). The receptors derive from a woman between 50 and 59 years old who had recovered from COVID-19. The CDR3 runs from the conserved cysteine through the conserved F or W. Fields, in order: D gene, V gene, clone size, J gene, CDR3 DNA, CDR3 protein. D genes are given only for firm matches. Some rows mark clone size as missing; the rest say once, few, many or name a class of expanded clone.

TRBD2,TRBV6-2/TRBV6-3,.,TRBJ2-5,TGTGCCAGCAGTTACTCGAAGGTCGCGGGGGGTTGGCGGGAGACCCAGTACTTC,CASSYSKVAGGWRETQYF
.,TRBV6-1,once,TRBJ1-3,TGTGCCAGCAGTGAAGCCCCGGGGAAGGGAAACACCATATATTTT,CASSEAPGKGNTIYF
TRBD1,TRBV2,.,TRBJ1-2,TGTGCCAGCAGTGCGGACAGGGGGCCTTATGGCTACACCTTC,CASSADRGPYGYTF
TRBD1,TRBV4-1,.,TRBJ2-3,TGCGCCAGCAGCCAAGCTGTCACCCGGGACAGGGCGGATACGCAGTATTTT,CASSQAVTRDRADTQYF
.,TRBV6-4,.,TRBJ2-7,TGTGCCAGCAGTATATTTGACGAGCAGTACTTC,CASSIFDEQYF
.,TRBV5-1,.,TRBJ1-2,TGCGCCAGCAGCTTGGGGGACTTTTTCGATGGCTACACCTTC,CASSLGDFFDGYTF
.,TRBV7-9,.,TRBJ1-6,TGTGCCAGCAACGCCCCCAGGGGCAGATATAATTCACCCCTCCACTTT,CASNAPRGRYNSPLHF
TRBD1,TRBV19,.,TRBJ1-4,TGTGCCAGTAGTGTCGTGGGACAGGGAACTTCGGAAAAACTGTTTTTT,CASSVVGQGTSEKLFF
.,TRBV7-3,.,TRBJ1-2,TGTGCCAGCAGCTTAAGAGCAAACTATGGCTACACCTTC,CASSLRANYGYTF
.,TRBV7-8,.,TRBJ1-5,TGTGCCAGCAGCCTCCGGACACTTCAGCCCCAGCATTTT,CASSLRTLQPQHF
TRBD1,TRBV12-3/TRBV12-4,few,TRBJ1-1,TGTGCCAGCAGAGGACAGGGCTCCACTGAAGCTTTCTTT,CASRGQGSTEAFF
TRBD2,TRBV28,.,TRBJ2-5,TGTGCCAGCAGTTTATCGGGGGGGCCAGAGACCCAGTACTTC,CASSLSGGPETQYF
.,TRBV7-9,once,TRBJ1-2,TGTGCCAGCACCGGGGGGTTTGGCTATGGCTACACCTTC,CASTGGFGYGYTF
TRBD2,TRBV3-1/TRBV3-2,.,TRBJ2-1,TGTGCCAGCAGCCGAGCGGGGGGCGGGTACAATGAGCAGTTCTTC,CASSRAGGGYNEQFF
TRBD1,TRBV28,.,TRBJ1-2,TGTGCCAGCAGTAGAAACCAGGACAGGGGTTATGGCTACACCTTC,CASSRNQDRGYGYTF
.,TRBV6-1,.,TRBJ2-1,TGTGCCAGCAGTGAGCAGGGGTTGCATAACAATGAGCAGTTCTTC,CASSEQGLHNNEQFF
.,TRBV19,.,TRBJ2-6,TGTGCCAGTAGTATAGTGGCAGGGGATAGCTCTGGGGCCAACGTCCTGACTTTC,CASSIVAGDSSGANVLTF
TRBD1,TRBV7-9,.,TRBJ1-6,TGTGCCAGCAGCTTAGTCTTAGGGCCAGGGGGAGGTGGACCCCTCCACTTT,CASSLVLGPGGGGPLHF
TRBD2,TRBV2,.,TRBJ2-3,TGTGCCAGCAGTGAAGAAGCGGGGCCACCAAGGAATACGCAGTATTTT,CASSEEAGPPRNTQYF
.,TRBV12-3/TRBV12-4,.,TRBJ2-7,TGTGCCAGCAGTTTATTCAGTTACGAGCAGTACTTC,CASSLFSYEQYF
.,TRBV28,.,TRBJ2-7,TGTGCCAGCAGTTTTGGGTCCGCAGGGTCCCCCTACGAGCAGTACTTC,CASSFGSAGSPYEQYF
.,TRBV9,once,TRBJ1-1,TGTGCCAGCAGCGATAGCCCTCAAACAGGGACCACTGAAGCTTTCTTT,CASSDSPQTGTTEAFF
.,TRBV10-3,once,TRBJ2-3,TGTGCCATCAGTGATGGGGGGACTTTCACAGATACGCAGTATTTT,CAISDGGTFTDTQYF
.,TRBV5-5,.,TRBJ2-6,TGTGCCAGCAGCTGGGGGCTCGACAATTCTGGGGCCAACGTCCTGACTTTC,CASSWGLDNSGANVLTF
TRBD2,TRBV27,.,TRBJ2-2,TGTGCCAGCAGTCGACTAGCGGGGACGAACACCGGGGAGCTGTTTTTT,CASSRLAGTNTGELFF
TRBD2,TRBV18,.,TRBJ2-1,TGTGCCAGCTCACCACCCGGGACTAGAGGGACGAATGAGCAGTTCTTC,CASSPPGTRGTNEQFF
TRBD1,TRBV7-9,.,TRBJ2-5,TGTGCCAGCAGCCCCGATCGGGGACAGGGGTCACGGACCCAGTACTTC,CASSPDRGQGSRTQYF
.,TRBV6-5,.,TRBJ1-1,TGTGCCAGCAGTTCATACGGGGAAGGCACTGAAGCTTTCTTT,CASSSYGEGTEAFF
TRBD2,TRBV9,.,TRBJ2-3,TGTGCCAGCAGCGGGGCTGGGACTAGCTCGCAATTAGATACGCAGTATTTT,CASSGAGTSSQLDTQYF
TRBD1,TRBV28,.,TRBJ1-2,TGTGCCAGCAGGGGGGACAGGGGAATAATTCTTGGCTACACCTTC,CASRGDRGIILGYTF
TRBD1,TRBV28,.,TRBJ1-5,TGTGCCAGCAGCCCGGGACAGGGGTTTAGCAATCAGCCCCAGCATTTT,CASSPGQGFSNQPQHF
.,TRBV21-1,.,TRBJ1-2,TGTGCCAGCCCCAGAGGGGGGGCCGCTAACTATGGCTACACCTTC,CASPRGGAANYGYTF
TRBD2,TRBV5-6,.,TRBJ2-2,TGTGCCAGCAGCTTGGGCGGGGGAGGTACCGGGGAGCTGTTTTTT,CASSLGGGGTGELFF
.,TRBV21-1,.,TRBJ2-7,TGTGCCAGCAGCCTACGGCCGACTAGTGTGAACGAGCAGTACTTC,CASSLRPTSVNEQYF
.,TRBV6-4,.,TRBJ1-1,TGTGCCAGCAGTGACTCGGCCAAAGGCAGGGCTGAAGCTTTCTTT,CASSDSAKGRAEAFF
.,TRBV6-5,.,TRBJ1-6,TGTGCCAGCAGTTTGTGGCAGGGGAATAATTCACCCCTCCACTTT,CASSLWQGNNSPLHF